The 30 T cell receptor beta chains below were found in one sample sequenced in a study of blood T cell repertoires in COVID-19. The protocol was immunoSEQ multiplex PCR, while the TCRdb copy is restricted to in-frame clones and leaves out a portion. The table shows approximately 170,000 clones, with around 87% occurring only once. The sequencing sample was made of peripheral blood. Source of these receptors: a woman aged 80 or over with COVID-19, enrolled during active disease.

The chain links TRBV20-1 to TRBJ1-2; D remains unclear. The CDR3 contains 11 residues. Germline CDR1 DFQATT, CDR2 SNEGSKA (reference sequence). The V and J ends lost 7 bases and 2 bases respectively, with 8 bases between them. The CDR3 sequence is CSGPGNYGYTF. CDR3 DNA: TGCAGTGGACCGGGAAACTATGGCTACACCTTC.

V usage is TRBV9 and J usage is TRBJ2-7; TRBD2 agrees at 7 bases. The V and J ends lost 4 bases and 6 bases, in that order; junction bases with no gene match: 13. The CDR3 loop spans 15 amino acids. Germline V gene data show CDR1 as SGDLS and CDR2 as YYNGEE. The CDR3 loop is CASSPWDYPAGEQYF. DNA of the CDR3: TGTGCCAGCAGCCCCTGGGACTACCCGGCGGGCGAGCAGTACTTC.

The rearrangement links TRBV2 to TRBJ2-1; 7 bases line up with TRBD2. With 10 bases clipped from V and 0 bases from J, the junction kept 6 bases outside the gene matches. Germline V gene lookup returns CDR1 SNHLY and CDR2 FYNNEI. The CDR3 totals 14 residues. CDR3 in amino acids: CATRGTNSYNEQFF. DNA for the CDR3: TGTGCCACCAGAGGGACTAACTCCTACAATGAGCAGTTCTTC.

This chain uses TRBV6-5 with TRBJ2-2; TRBD1 matches at 7 bases. This CDR3 spans 15 amino acids. With V trimmed by 2 bases and J by 2 bases, 2 bases remained unmatched. Germline V gene lookup returns CDR1 MNHEY and CDR2 SVGAGI. The CDR3 region has the DNA TGTGCCAGCAGTTACGGGACAGCAAACACCGGGGAGCTGTTTTTT. As protein: CASSYGTANTGELFF.

V is TRBV28 and J is TRBJ1-2; D is undetermined. Trimming cost V 3 bases and J 7 bases, with 9 bases left between them. CDR1 and CDR2 (germline): MDHEN, SYDVKM. The CDR3 sequence is 12 residues long. The chain's CDR3 is CASSFGGIGYTF. The CDR3 DNA is TGTGCCAGCAGTTTTGGCGGAATTGGCTACACCTTC.

V gene TRBV6-5 combines with J gene TRBJ1-2; D ambiguous. Deletions cut 0 bases from V and 4 bases from J, with 6 bases between. The CDR3 has 13 residues. Germline-derived CDR1 and CDR2 are MNHEY and SVGAGI. The CDR3 loop reads CASSYSTSYGYTF. DNA of the CDR3: TGTGCCAGCAGTTACTCAACTAGCTATGGCTACACCTTC.

This chain joins TRBV2 and TRBJ2-5; a possible D gene is TRBD2 (7 bases). Germline CDR1 and CDR2: SNHLY and FYNNEI. Trimming shortened V by 5 bases and J by 2 bases, and 18 bases separated the two germline ends. The CDR3 runs to 16 residues. CDR3 region: CASSYEWGGNQETQYF. Written as DNA, the CDR3 is TGTGCCAGCAGTTACGAATGGGGGGGCAATCAAGAGACCCAGTACTTC.

The gene calls are TRBV5-8 and TRBJ1-4; TRBD1 agrees at 8 bases. Germline V gene lookup returns CDR1 SGHTS and CDR2 YDEGEE. This CDR3 contains 17 residues. Trimming took 4 bases from V and 0 from J; bases not matched to a gene: 8. DNA for the CDR3: TGTGCCAGCAGCCTTGACAGGGGACGTGCAACTAATGAAAAACTGTTTTTT. The encoded protein is CASSLDRGRATNEKLFF.

This chain links TRBV30 with TRBJ1-2; unclear D gene. This CDR3 comprises 14 residues. The germline gives CDR1 GTSNPN, CDR2 SVGIG (reference sequence). The V end lost 2 bases, the J end lost 6 bases, and 16 bases lay between the germline ends. In DNA, the CDR3 is TGTGCCTGGAGTCCCTTCGGAGGGTCGAATGGCTACACCTTC. This codes for CAWSPFGGSNGYTF.

The DNA for the CDR3 is TGTGCCAGCAGCCGGGGGTCCTACAATGAGCAGTTCTTC. Encoded protein: CASSRGSYNEQFF. The chain combines TRBV5-4 with TRBJ2-1; D possibly corresponds to TRBD2 (6 bases). The CDR3 extends over 13 amino acids. Trimming removed 4 bases at V and 1 base at J, with 6 bases between. The germline V gene has CDR1 SGHNT and CDR2 YYREEE (reference sequence).

This clone was found once. V and J are TRBV3-1 (or the pseudogene TRBV3-2) and TRBJ1-1, with TRBD1 matching 8 bases. The CDR3 runs 13 residues. The junction had 2 bases not matched to a gene; V was cut back by 2 bases and J by 6 bases. Germline V gene data show CDR1 as LGHDT and CDR2 as YNNKEL (reference sequence). Here the CDR3 DNA reads TGTGCCAGCAGCCAACAGGGGGCTTCTGAAGCTTTCTTT. Translation: CASSQQGASEAFF.

J is TRBJ2-1 and V is TRBV3-1 (or the pseudogene TRBV3-2); 13 bases line up with TRBD2. Germline V lookup: CDR1 LGHDT, CDR2 YNNKEL (reference sequence). Trimming took 5 bases from V and 7 from J; bases not matched to a gene: 2. This CDR3 is built from 14 residues. In nucleotides, the CDR3 is TGTGCCAGCAGCGAGACTAGCGGGGGGAATGAGCAGTTCTTC. Its translation: CASSETSGGNEQFF.

This sequence joins TRBV18 and TRBJ2-2, with D unresolved. This CDR3 comprises 13 residues. V shed 3 bases and J shed 5 bases, with 7 bases lying between them. Germline CDR1 and CDR2: KGHSH and LQKENI. CDR3 loop: CASSPLSTGELFF. For the CDR3, the DNA is TGTGCCAGCTCACCCCTTTCGACCGGGGAGCTGTTTTTT.

V gene TRBV7-2 combines with J gene TRBJ2-1; 7 bases are a match to TRBD1. The CDR3 spans 17 residues. V gave up 5 bases and J gave up 5 bases; unmatched junction bases: 15. CDR1 SGHTA and CDR2 FQGNSA come from the germline V gene. CDR3 loop: CASSKPPLITGDNEQFF. The CDR3, as DNA: TGTGCCAGCAGCAAACCACCCTTAATTACAGGGGACAATGAGCAGTTCTTC.

The chain uses TRBV7-9 and TRBJ2-5; D is ambiguous. The length of the CDR3 is 16 residues. Trimming removed 3 bases at V and 5 bases at J, with 19 bases between. Germline lookup yields CDR1 SEHNR and CDR2 FQNEAQ (reference sequence). The CDR3 sequence is CASSLWAPWVGETQYF. The CDR3 coding sequence is TGTGCCAGCAGCTTGTGGGCCCCGTGGGTTGGGGAGACCCAGTACTTC.

The chain combines TRBV27 with TRBJ2-7; D remains unclear. CDR1 and CDR2 from the germline V gene are MNHEY and SMNVEV (reference sequence). The CDR3 sequence is 12 residues long. With 4 bases removed from V and 3 bases from J, the gap between germline ends came to 7 bases. In DNA form, the CDR3 reads TGTGCCAGCAGTTCGGGTCTCTACGAGCAGTACTTC. Translated: CASSSGLYEQYF.

This clone was found once. The chain combines TRBV7-3 with TRBJ2-3, with 14 bases lining up with TRBD2. The ends lost 4 bases at V and 6 bases at J; junction bases unmatched: 9. The germline gives CDR1 SGHTA, CDR2 FQGTGA. The length of the CDR3 is 17 residues. As DNA, the CDR3 is TGTGCCAGCAGCTCCCCGGGACTAGCGGGAGCAGGGGATACGCAGTATTTT. This encodes CASSSPGLAGAGDTQYF.

The V and J genes are TRBV27 and TRBJ2-1, with 14 bases aligning to TRBD2. Germline V gene lookup returns CDR1 MNHEY and CDR2 SMNVEV (reference sequence). This CDR3 is built from 16 residues. The V gene end was trimmed by 7 bases and the J gene end by 5 bases; junction bases not matched to a gene: 7. The CDR3 is CASTGLAGGLDNEQFF. The CDR3 nucleotides are TGTGCCAGCACCGGACTAGCGGGAGGTCTTGACAATGAGCAGTTCTTC.

This clone was seen a handful of times. The chain is built from TRBV19 and TRBJ1-5, with D possibly TRBD1 on 6 matching bases. CDR3 length: 19 amino acids. Looked up from germline, CDR1 is LNHDA and CDR2 is SQIVND (reference sequence). Trimming pared 6 bases from V and 0 bases from J, leaving 24 bases between. The CDR3 reads CASSLRRDKVMDSNQPQHF. The CDR3 bases are TGTGCCAGTAGCCTACGCCGGGACAAGGTCATGGATAGCAATCAGCCCCAGCATTTT.

The chain recombines TRBV28 with TRBJ1-1, with no clear D. The germline V gene encodes CDR1 MDHEN and CDR2 SYDVKM. Trimming took 8 bases from V and 0 from J, leaving 7 bases between them. This CDR3 has 12 residues. For the CDR3, the DNA is TGTGCCAGCTTTAGATTGAACACTGAAGCTTTCTTT. The encoded protein is CASFRLNTEAFF.

The gene calls are TRBV7-9 and TRBJ2-1; 10 bases map to TRBD2. Unmatched junction bases numbered 11, after V lost 1 base and J lost 8 bases. The CDR3 covers 17 residues. The V gene's germline CDR1 is SEHNR and CDR2 FQNEAQ (reference sequence). This CDR3 is CASSLDRVLAGVHEQFF. In DNA, the CDR3 is TGTGCCAGCAGCTTAGATCGGGTCCTAGCGGGAGTCCATGAGCAGTTCTTC.

The chain uses TRBV3-1 (or the pseudogene TRBV3-2) and TRBJ1-3; D remains ambiguous. CDR1 and CDR2 (germline): LGHDT, YNNKEL (reference sequence). The CDR3 is 12 amino acids. The V gene lost 1 base and the J gene lost 8 bases, with 6 bases spanning the gap. This CDR3 reads CASSQVGDTIYF. The CDR3 DNA reads as TGTGCCAGCAGCCAAGTCGGTGACACCATATATTTT.

Comment on this clone: The junction does not match germline at one end; this may be a read error. The chain joins TRBV20-1 to TRBJ2-5; no reliable D call. From germline, CDR1 is DFQATT and CDR2 SNEGSKA (reference sequence). The CDR3 is 10 residues long. This chain's CDR3 is CSARQESLHF. Written as DNA, the CDR3 is TGCAGTGCTAGACAGGAATCCCTCCACTTC.

V and J are TRBV6-2 or TRBV6-3 and TRBJ2-2; 8 nucleotides line up with TRBD2. Per germline, CDR1 MNHEY and CDR2 SVGEGT. J was trimmed by 0 bases and V by 8 bases; bases with no gene match: 5. CDR3 size: 15 residues. As DNA, the CDR3 is TGTGCCAGCCGCCATAGCGGGACGAACACCGGGGAGCTGTTTTTT. Translated, it gives CASRHSGTNTGELFF.

The chain recombines TRBV7-9 with TRBJ2-2; 7 bases are shared with TRBD2. Per the germline V gene, CDR1 is SEHNR and CDR2 is FQNEAQ (reference sequence). The CDR3 contains 16 residues. J lost 4 bases, V lost 0 bases, and 5 bases had no gene match. The CDR3 sequence: CASSLAAGASTGELFF. For the CDR3, the DNA is TGTGCCAGCAGCTTAGCCGCGGGAGCTAGCACCGGGGAGCTGTTTTTT.

The rearrangement joins TRBV6-5 to TRBJ2-3; weak D call: TRBD2 (6 bases). From germline, CDR1 is MNHEY and CDR2 SVGAGI. V was clipped by 6 bases and J by 2 bases, with 12 bases between them. The CDR3 contains 14 residues. The DNA of the CDR3 is TGTGCCAGCAGGGAGGGGTTTTCCACAGATACGCAGTATTTT. Its translation: CASREGFSTDTQYF.

J is TRBJ1-4 and V is TRBV2, with TRBD1 matching over 12 bases. The CDR3 runs to 15 residues. The germline V gene encodes CDR1 SNHLY and CDR2 FYNNEI. Unmatched junction bases numbered 8, after V lost 5 bases and J lost 10 bases. The CDR3 loop reads CASSLAGTGGGKLFF. In DNA form, the CDR3 reads TGTGCCAGCAGTTTAGCCGGGACAGGGGGCGGAAAACTGTTTTTT. Using reference TRBV2 and TRBJ1-4 for the parts outside the CDR3, the full variable domain is EPEVTQTPSHQVTQMGQEVILRCVPISNHLYFYWYRQILGQKVEFLVSFYNNEISEKSEIFDDQFSVERPDGSNFTLKIRSTKLEDSAMYFCASSLAGTGGGKLFFGSGTQLSVL.

This chain uses TRBV5-4 with TRBJ1-2; 7 bases are a match to TRBD1. The CDR3 covers 15 residues. Trimming removed 6 bases from V and 6 bases from J; junction bases left unmatched: 14. Germline V gene sequence: CDR1 SGHNT, CDR2 YYREEE (reference sequence). CDR3 loop: CASIESPGGFNGYTF. The CDR3 bases are TGTGCCAGCATCGAATCGCCAGGGGGGTTTAATGGCTACACCTTC.

The V and J genes are TRBV19 and TRBJ2-7, with D perhaps TRBD2 (6 bases). CDR3 size: 13 residues. V dropped 5 bases and J dropped 3 bases, with 11 bases sitting between them. Germline CDR1 is LNHDA and CDR2 is SQIVND (reference sequence). The CDR3 sequence is CASSPGLFYEQYF. In DNA form, the CDR3 reads TGTGCCAGTAGTCCGGGACTTTTCTACGAGCAGTACTTC. Full variable domain (rest looked up from reference TRBV19 and TRBJ2-7): DGGITQSPKYLFRKEGQNVTLSCEQNLNHDAMYWYRQDPGQGLRLIYYSQIVNDFQKGDIAEGYSVSREKKESFPLTVTSAQKNPTAFYLCASSPGLFYEQYFGPGTRLTVT.

The genes are TRBV3-1 (or the pseudogene TRBV3-2) and TRBJ2-2, with D perhaps TRBD2 (6 bases). V was pared by 5 bases and J by 2 bases, with 12 bases between. The CDR3 runs to 15 residues. The germline CDR1 and CDR2 sequences are LGHDT and YNNKEL (reference sequence). CDR3 coding DNA: TGTGCCAGCAGCACTGGGACTGTAAACACCGGGGAGCTGTTTTTT. It yields the protein CASSTGTVNTGELFF.